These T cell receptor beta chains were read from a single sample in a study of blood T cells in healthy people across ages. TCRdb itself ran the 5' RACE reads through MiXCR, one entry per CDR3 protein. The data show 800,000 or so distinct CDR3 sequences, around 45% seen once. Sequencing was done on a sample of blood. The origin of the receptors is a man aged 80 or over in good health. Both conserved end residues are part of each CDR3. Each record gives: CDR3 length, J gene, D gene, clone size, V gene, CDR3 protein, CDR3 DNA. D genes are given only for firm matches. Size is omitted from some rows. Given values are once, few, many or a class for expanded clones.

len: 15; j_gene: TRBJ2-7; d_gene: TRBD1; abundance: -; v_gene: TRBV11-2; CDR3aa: CASNLQGSIREAQYF; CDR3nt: TGTGCCAGCAACCTACAGGGGTCTATCAGAGAGGCCCAGTACTTC
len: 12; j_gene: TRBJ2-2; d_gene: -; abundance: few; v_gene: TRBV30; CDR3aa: CAWPAGTGELFF; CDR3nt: TGTGCCTGGCCTGCGGGGACCGGGGAGCTGTTTTTT
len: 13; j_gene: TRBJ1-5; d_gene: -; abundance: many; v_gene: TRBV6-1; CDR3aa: CASNSDSNQPQHF; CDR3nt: TGTGCCAGCAACAGCGATAGCAATCAGCCCCAGCATTTT
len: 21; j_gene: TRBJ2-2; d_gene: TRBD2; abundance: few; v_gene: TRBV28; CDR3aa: CASSFPTEGGRASGSSGELFF; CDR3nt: TGTGCCAGCAGTTTCCCCACGGAAGGGGGCAGGGCTAGCGGGAGTTCCGGGGAGCTGTTTTTT
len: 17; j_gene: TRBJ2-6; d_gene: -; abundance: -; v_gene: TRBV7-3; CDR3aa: CASSLTGQKTGANVLTF; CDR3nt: TGTGCCAGCAGCTTAACCGGACAGAAGACTGGGGCCAACGTCCTGACTTTC
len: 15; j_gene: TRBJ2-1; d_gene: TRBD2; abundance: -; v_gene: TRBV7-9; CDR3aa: CASSLMSGRLNEQFF; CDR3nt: TGTGCCAGCAGCTTAATGAGCGGGAGGTTGAATGAGCAGTTCTTC
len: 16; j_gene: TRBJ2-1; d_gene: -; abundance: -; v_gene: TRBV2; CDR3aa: CASSEGGGRIGSEQFF; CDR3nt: TGTGCCAGCAGTGAAGGGGGGGGCCGAATTGGTTCCGAGCAGTTCTTC
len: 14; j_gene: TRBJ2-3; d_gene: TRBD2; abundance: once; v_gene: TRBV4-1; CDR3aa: CASLSGTSTDTQYF; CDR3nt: TGCGCCAGTCTGAGCGGGACTAGCACAGATACGCAGTATTTT
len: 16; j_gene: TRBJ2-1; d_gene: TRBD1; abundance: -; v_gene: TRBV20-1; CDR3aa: CSARDLRTGTYNEQFF; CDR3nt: TGCAGTGCTAGAGATCTTAGGACAGGAACCTACAATGAGCAGTTCTTC
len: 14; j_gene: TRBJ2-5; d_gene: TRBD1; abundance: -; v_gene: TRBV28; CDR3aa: CASSKPTGQETQYF; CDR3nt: TGTGCCAGCAGTAAACCGACAGGGCAAGAGACCCAGTACTTC
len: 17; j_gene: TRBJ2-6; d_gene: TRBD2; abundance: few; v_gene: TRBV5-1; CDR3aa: CASSFSSGRNGANVLTF; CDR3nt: TGCGCCAGCAGCTTTTCTAGCGGGCGGAACGGGGCCAACGTCCTGACTTTC
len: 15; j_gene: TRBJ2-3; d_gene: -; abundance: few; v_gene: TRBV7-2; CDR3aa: CASSQLVGAADTQYF; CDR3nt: TGTGCCAGCAGCCAACTCGTGGGGGCCGCAGATACGCAGTATTTT
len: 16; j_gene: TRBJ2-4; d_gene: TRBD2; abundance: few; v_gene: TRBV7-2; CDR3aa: CASSPGLALAKNIQYF; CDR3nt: TGTGCCAGCAGCCCTGGACTAGCCTTAGCCAAAAACATTCAGTACTTC
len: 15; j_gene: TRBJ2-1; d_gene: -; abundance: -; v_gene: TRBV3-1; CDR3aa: CASSPRGSGYREQFF; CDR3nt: TGTGCCAGCAGCCCCAGGGGTAGCGGATATAGGGAGCAGTTCTTC
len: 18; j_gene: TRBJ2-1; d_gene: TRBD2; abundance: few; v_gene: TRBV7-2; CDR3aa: CAIKLARTSGRYENEQFF; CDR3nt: TGTGCCATCAAACTAGCGAGGACTAGCGGGAGGTATGAGAATGAGCAGTTCTTC
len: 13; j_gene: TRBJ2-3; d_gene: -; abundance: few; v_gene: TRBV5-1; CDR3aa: CASSLESSYTQYF; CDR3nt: TGCGCCAGCAGCTTGGAGTCCTCTTATACGCAGTATTTT
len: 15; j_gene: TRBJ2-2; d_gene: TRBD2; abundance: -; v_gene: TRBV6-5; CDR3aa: CASSFGLAQAGELFF; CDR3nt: TGTGCCAGCAGTTTCGGACTAGCGCAAGCCGGGGAGCTGTTTTTT
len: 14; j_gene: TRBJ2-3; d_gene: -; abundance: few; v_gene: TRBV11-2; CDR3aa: CASSPQGPSDTQYF; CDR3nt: TGTGCCAGCAGCCCCCAGGGGCCCTCAGATACGCAGTATTTT
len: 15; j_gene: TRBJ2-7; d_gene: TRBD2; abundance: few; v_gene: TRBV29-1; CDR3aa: CSGLLAGGVSYEQYF; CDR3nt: TGCAGCGGACTACTAGCGGGAGGGGTCTCCTACGAGCAGTACTTC
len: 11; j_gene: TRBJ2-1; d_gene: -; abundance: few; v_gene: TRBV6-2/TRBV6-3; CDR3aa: CASSYDREQFF; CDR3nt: TGTGCCAGCAGTTACGACCGGGAGCAGTTCTTC
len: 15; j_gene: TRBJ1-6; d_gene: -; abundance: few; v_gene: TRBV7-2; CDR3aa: CASSWAGRLDSPLHF; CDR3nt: TGTGCCAGCAGCTGGGCGGGACGTTTAGATTCACCCCTCCACTTT
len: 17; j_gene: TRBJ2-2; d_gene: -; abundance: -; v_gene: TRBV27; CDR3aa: CASKLDSTLGNTRELFF; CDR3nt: TGTGCCAGCAAGTTGGACTCCACACTCGGGAACACCAGAGAGCTGTTTTTT
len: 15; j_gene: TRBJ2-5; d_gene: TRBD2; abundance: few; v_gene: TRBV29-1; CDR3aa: CSALTSGMGQETQYF; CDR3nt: TGCAGCGCCCTGACTAGCGGGATGGGGCAAGAGACCCAGTACTTC
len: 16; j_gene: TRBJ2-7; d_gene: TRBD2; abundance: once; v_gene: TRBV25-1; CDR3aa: CATTGLAGAGGYEQYF; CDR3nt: TGTGCCACCACGGGACTAGCGGGAGCCGGCGGGTACGAGCAGTACTTC